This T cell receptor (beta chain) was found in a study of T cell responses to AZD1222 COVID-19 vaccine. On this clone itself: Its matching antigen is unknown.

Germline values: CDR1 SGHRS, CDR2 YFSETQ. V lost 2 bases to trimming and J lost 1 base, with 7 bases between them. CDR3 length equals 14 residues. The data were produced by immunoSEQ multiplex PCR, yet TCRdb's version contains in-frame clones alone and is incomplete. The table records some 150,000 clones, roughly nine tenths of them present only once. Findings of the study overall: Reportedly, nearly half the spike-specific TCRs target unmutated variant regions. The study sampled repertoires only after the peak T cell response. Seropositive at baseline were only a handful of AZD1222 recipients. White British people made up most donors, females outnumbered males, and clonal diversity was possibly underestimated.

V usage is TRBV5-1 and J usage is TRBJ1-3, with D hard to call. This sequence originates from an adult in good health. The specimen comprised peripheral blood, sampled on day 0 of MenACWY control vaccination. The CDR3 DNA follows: TGCGCCAGCAGCTTAGGGAAATCTGGAAACACCATATATTTT. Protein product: CASSLGKSGNTIYF. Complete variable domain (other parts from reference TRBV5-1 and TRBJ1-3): KAGVTQTPRYLIKTRGQQVTLSCSPISGHRSVSWYQQTPGQGLQFLFEYFSETQRNKGNFPGRFSGRQFSNSRSEMNVSTLELGDSALYLCASSLGKSGNTIYFGEGSWLTVV.